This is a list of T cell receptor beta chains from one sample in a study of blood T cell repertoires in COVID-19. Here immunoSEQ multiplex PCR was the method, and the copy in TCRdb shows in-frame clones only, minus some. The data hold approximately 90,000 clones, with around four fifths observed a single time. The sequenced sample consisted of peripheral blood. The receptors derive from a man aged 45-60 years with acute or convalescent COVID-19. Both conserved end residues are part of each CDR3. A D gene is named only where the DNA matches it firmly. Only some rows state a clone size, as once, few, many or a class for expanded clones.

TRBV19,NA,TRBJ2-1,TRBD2,CASSLPGLASREQFF,TGTGCCAGTAGTCTTCCGGGACTAGCGTCCAGGGAGCAGTTCTTC
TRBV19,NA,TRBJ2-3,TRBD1,CASSTTLLIRDRGSPTDTQYF,TGTGCCAGTAGTACCACACTCCTTATCCGGGACAGGGGTTCCCCCACAGATACGCAGTATTTT
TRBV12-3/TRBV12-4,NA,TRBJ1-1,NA,CASSFRQRTEAFF,TGTGCCAGCAGTTTTCGACAGCGCACTGAAGCTTTCTTT
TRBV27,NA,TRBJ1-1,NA,CASSLTVRTEAFF,TGTGCCAGCAGTCTGACAGTTAGGACTGAAGCTTTCTTT
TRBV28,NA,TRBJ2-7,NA,CASSFRYEQYF,TGTGCCAGCAGTTTCCGCTACGAGCAGTACTTC
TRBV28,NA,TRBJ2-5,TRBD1,CASSTRTGSTRETQYF,TGTGCCAGCAGTACCCGGACAGGGTCAACGCGAGAGACCCAGTACTTC
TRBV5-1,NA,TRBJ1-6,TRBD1,CASSLGTTGTGNSPLHF,TGCGCCAGCAGCTTGGGGACGACCGGGACAGGGAACTCACCCCTCCACTTT
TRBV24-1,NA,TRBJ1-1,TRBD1,CATSDPGQGATEAFF,TGTGCCACCAGTGATCCAGGACAGGGGGCGACTGAAGCTTTCTTT
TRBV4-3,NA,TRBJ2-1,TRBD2,CASSQQAASGLNEQFF,TGCGCCAGCAGCCAACAAGCGGCTAGCGGGCTAAATGAGCAGTTCTTC
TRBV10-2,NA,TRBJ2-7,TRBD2,CASITSGGSGYEQYF,TGCGCCAGCATTACTAGCGGCGGGTCAGGGTACGAGCAGTACTTC
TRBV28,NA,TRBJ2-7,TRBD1,CASSSAGTAPFKAPNEYF,TGTGCCAGCAGTTCGGCCGGGACAGCCCCGTTCAAGGCCCCAAATGAGTACTTC
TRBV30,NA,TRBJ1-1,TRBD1,CAWSYSGTGVEAFF,TGTGCCTGGAGTTACTCCGGGACAGGGGTTGAAGCTTTCTTT
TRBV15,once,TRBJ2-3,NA,CATSSQSSDTQYF,TGTGCCACCAGCAGCCAGTCTTCAGATACGCAGTATTTT
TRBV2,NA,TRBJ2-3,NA,CASSLLLSTDTQYF,TGTGCCAGCAGTCTACTGCTGTCTACAGATACGCAGTATTTT
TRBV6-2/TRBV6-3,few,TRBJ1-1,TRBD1,CASSQGAEAFF,TGTGCCAGCAGCCAGGGGGCTGAAGCTTTCTTT
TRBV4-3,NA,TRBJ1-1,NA,CASTRGPNTEAFF,TGCGCCAGCACCAGGGGACCGAACACTGAAGCTTTCTTT
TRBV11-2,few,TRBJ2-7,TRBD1,CASSPTRTGVHLEQYF,TGTGCCAGCAGCCCAACCCGGACAGGGGTCCACCTGGAGCAGTACTTC
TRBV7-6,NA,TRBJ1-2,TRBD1,CASSSAGTGPIGYGYTF,TGTGCCAGCAGCTCAGCCGGGACAGGGCCCATAGGCTATGGCTACACCTTC
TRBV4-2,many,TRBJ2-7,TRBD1,CASSQGTGGSYEQYF,TGTGCCAGCAGCCAAGGGACAGGGGGCTCCTACGAGCAGTACTTC
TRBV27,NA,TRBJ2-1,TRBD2,CASSPTSDYNEQFF,TGTGCCAGCAGTCCTACTAGCGACTACAATGAGCAGTTCTTC
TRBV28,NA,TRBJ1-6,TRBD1,CAITQGESYNSPLHF,TGTGCCATAACCCAGGGGGAGTCCTATAATTCACCCCTCCACTTT
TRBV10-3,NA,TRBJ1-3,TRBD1,CAISPGTAGNTIYF,TGTGCCATCAGTCCCGGGACAGCTGGAAACACCATATATTTT
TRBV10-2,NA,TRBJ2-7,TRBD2,CASSDETSGIYEQYF,TGCGCCAGCAGTGACGAGACTAGCGGAATTTACGAGCAGTACTTC
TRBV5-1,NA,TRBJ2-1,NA,CASSFSNEQFF,TGCGCCAGCAGCTTCTCGAATGAGCAGTTCTTC
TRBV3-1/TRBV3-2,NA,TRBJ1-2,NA,CASSQYRGRNYGYTF,TGTGCCAGCAGCCAATATCGCGGGAGAAACTATGGCTACACCTTC
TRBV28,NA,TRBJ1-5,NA,CASSLNLLLELQPQHF,TGTGCCAGCAGTTTAAATCTATTGTTAGAACTTCAGCCCCAGCATTTT
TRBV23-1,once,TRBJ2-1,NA,CASTRYYSSYNEQFF,TGCGCCAGCACGAGATACTATAGCTCCTACAATGAGCAGTTCTTC
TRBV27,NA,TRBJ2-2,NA,CASTPWGAGMNTGELFF,TGTGCCAGCACACCTTGGGGAGCGGGTATGAACACCGGGGAGCTGTTTTTT
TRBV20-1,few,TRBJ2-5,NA,CSAPQGETQYF,TGCAGTGCTCCCCAGGGGGAGACCCAGTACTTC
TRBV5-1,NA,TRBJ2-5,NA,CASSLSGDQETQYF,TGCGCCAGCAGCTTGTCAGGGGATCAAGAGACCCAGTACTTC
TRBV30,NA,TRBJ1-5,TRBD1,CAWSVPQGEQGRSNQPQHF,TGTGCCTGGAGTGTTCCACAAGGAGAACAGGGGCGGTCGAATCAGCCCCAGCATTTT
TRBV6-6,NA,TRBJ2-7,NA,CASSYPYSGEQYF,TGTGCCAGCAGTTACCCATACTCTGGCGAGCAGTACTTC
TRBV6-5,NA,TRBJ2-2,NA,CASSKTHTGELFF,TGTGCCAGCAGTAAGACACATACCGGGGAGCTGTTTTTT
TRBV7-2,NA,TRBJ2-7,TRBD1,CASSSQDRGEQYF,TGTGCCAGCAGCTCCCAGGACAGGGGGGAGCAGTACTTC
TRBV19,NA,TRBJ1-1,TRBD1,CASLRGQANTEAFF,TGTGCCAGTTTAAGGGGACAGGCAAACACTGAAGCTTTCTTT
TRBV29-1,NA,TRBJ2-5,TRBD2,CSVGSGRVGETQYF,TGCAGCGTTGGTTCAGGGAGGGTGGGAGAGACCCAGTACTTC
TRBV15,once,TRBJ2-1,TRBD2,CATSRASGSTDEQFF,TGTGCCACCAGCAGAGCTAGCGGGAGTACCGATGAGCAGTTCTTC
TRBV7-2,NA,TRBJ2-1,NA,CASSPSQGYNEQFF,TGTGCCAGCAGCCCCAGTCAGGGTTACAATGAGCAGTTCTTC
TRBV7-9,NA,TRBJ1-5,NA,CASSLEGAGNQPQHF,TGTGCCAGCAGCTTAGAAGGGGCGGGAAATCAGCCCCAGCATTTT
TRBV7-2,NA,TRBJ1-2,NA,CASSLVGGGRGYGYTF,TGTGCCAGCAGCTTAGTGGGCGGGGGAAGGGGCTATGGCTACACCTTC
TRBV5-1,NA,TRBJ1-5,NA,CASSLDGGAEGQPQHF,TGCGCCAGCAGCTTGGATGGAGGGGCAGAGGGTCAGCCCCAGCATTTT
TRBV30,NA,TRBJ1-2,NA,CAWSAGAGGYTF,TGTGCCTGGAGTGCCGGTGCGGGAGGCTACACCTTC
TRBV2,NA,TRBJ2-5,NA,CASMGTWAMKTQYF,TGTGCCAGCATGGGGACATGGGCAATGAAGACCCAGTACTTC
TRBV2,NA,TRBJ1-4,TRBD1,CASSDTGDNEKLFF,TGTGCCAGCAGTGATACAGGGGATAATGAAAAACTGTTTTTT
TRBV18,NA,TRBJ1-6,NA,CASSPGNSPLHF,TGTGCCAGCTCACCGGGCAATTCACCCCTCCACTTT
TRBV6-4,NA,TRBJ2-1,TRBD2,CASSDSKGGSGNEQFF,TGTGCCAGCAGTGACTCGAAGGGCGGGAGCGGTAATGAGCAGTTCTTC
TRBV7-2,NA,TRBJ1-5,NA,CASRTQGYSNQPQHF,TGTGCCAGCAGAACCCAGGGTTATAGCAATCAGCCCCAGCATTTT
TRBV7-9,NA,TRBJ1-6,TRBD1,CASSFEPGQGFYNSPLHF,TGTGCCAGCAGCTTTGAACCGGGACAGGGGTTCTATAATTCACCCCTCCACTTT
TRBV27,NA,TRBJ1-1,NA,CASSLSPGVNEAFF,TGTGCCAGCAGTTTATCCCCGGGGGTTAATGAAGCTTTCTTT
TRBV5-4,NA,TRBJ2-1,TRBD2,CASTLGGLYNEQFF,TGTGCCAGCACTCTGGGAGGGTTATACAATGAGCAGTTCTTC
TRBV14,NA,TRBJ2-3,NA,CASSFGQSDTQYF,TGTGCCAGCAGCTTTGGACAGTCAGATACGCAGTATTTT
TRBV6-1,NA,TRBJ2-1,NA,CASSEQVKNEQFF,TGTGCCAGCAGTGAACAGGTTAAGAATGAGCAGTTCTTC
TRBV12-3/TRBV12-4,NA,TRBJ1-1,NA,CASSSRGRTEAFF,TGTGCCAGCAGTTCAAGAGGCCGCACTGAAGCTTTCTTT
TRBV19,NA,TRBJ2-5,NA,CASSPGNARETQYF,TGTGCCAGTAGCCCCGGAAACGCCAGGGAGACCCAGTACTTC